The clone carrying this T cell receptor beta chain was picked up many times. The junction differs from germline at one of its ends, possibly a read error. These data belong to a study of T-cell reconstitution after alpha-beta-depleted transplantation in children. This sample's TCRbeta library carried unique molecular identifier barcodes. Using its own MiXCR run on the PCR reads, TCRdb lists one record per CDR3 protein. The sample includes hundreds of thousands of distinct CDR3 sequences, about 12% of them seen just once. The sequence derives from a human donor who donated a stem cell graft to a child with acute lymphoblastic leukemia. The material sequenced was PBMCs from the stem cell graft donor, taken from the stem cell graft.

CDR3 sequence reads: CASSPWGGWTGELFF. The CDR3 DNA reads as TGTGCAAGCAGCCCCTGGGGGGGTTGGACCGGGGAGCTGTTTTTT. V gene TRBV7-7 combines with J gene TRBJ2-2; TRBD2 aligns across 7 bases. In germline, CDR1 is SSHAT, CDR2 FNYEAQ (reference sequence). The CDR3 extends over 15 amino acids.